These 27 T cell receptor beta chains share one sample of origin, sequenced in a study of cytomegalovirus exposure and HLA in healthy donors. Primers for the PCR totalled 60 Vbeta and 13 Jbeta. Using immunoSEQ multiplex PCR, the repertoire was profiled, and TCRdb retains in-frame clones only, with some absent. The sample has about 110,000 clones, and its top ten clones hold 6.8%. What was sequenced was PBMCs. The receptors were gathered from a man aged 35 to 55 in good health and CMV-seropositive.

The rearrangement joins TRBV30 to TRBJ1-5; D might be TRBD1 (5 bases). Trimming removed 3 bases from V and 9 bases from J, with 12 bases in between. The CDR3 is 12 amino acids. CDR1 is GTSNPN and CDR2 is SVGIG in the germline V gene (reference sequence). The CDR3 bases are TGTGCCTGGAGCGCGAGGCAGGGGCCCCAGCATTTT. It specifies CAWSARQGPQHF.

V usage is TRBV15 and J usage is TRBJ2-7, with 8 bases matching TRBD2. V dropped 0 bases and J dropped 2; count of bases not matched to a gene: 3. The CDR3 is 15 residues long. Germline V lookup: CDR1 LNHNV, CDR2 YYDKDF (reference sequence). The CDR3: CATSRDLAGPYEQYF. CDR3 bases: TGTGCCACCAGCAGAGATTTAGCGGGGCCCTACGAGCAGTACTTC.

This chain joins TRBV28 and TRBJ1-5, with D perhaps matching TRBD1 (5 bases). This CDR3 has 15 amino acids. CDR1 is MDHEN, CDR2 SYDVKM, per germline. Trimming cost V 5 bases and J 6 bases, with 17 bases left between them. For the CDR3, the DNA is TGTGCCAGCAGTACCTCGGGGGGGGAAGGTCAGCCCCAGCATTTT. It encodes CASSTSGGEGQPQHF.

This chain connects TRBV28 to TRBJ2-7, with D uncertain. Looked up from germline, CDR1 is MDHEN and CDR2 is SYDVKM. The CDR3 consists of 11 residues. Trimming removed 11 bases at V and 3 bases at J, with 11 bases between. The CDR3 nucleotides are TGTGCCGGAGCATCCCGCTACGAGCAGTACTTC. Its translation is CAGASRYEQYF.

The chain couples TRBV19 to TRBJ2-7; TRBD2 matches 8 bases. The CDR3 spans 13 residues. Germline lookup yields CDR1 LNHDA and CDR2 SQIVND (reference sequence). The V and J ends lost 5 bases and 3 bases, in that order; junction bases with no gene match: 3. The CDR3 sequence is CASSGTSGYEQYF. The CDR3 nucleotides are TGTGCCAGTAGTGGAACTAGCGGCTACGAGCAGTACTTC.

The genes are TRBV10-2 and TRBJ2-3; TRBD2 might be the D (6 bases). The CDR3 contains 14 residues. The germline V gene encodes CDR1 WSHSY and CDR2 SAAADI. V was cut by 6 bases and J by 5 bases, with 15 bases left in between. CDR3 residues: CASSLRMGGDTQYF. CDR3 DNA: TGCGCCAGCAGCCTCAGGATGGGGGGAGATACGCAGTATTTT.

V usage is TRBV5-4 and J usage is TRBJ2-7; 10 bases map to TRBD2. CDR3 size: 15 residues. Germline CDR1 and CDR2: SGHNT and YYREEE (reference sequence). V was clipped by 4 bases and J by 4 bases; unmatched bases: 8. CDR3 region: CASSLGPSGRYEQYF. In DNA form, the CDR3 reads TGTGCCAGCAGCCTCGGTCCTAGCGGGAGATACGAGCAGTACTTC.

The rearrangement joins TRBV2 to TRBJ1-5, with TRBD1 matching over 7 bases. J lost 7 bases, V lost 1 base, and 7 bases had no gene match. The CDR3 runs to 15 residues. Germline V CDR1 and CDR2: SNHLY, FYNNEI. CDR3 coding DNA: TGTGCCAGCAGTGAAGGTACGGCAGGGGGACAGCCCCAGCATTTT. Translated: CASSEGTAGGQPQHF. The whole variable domain, remainder taken from reference TRBV2 and TRBJ1-5, is EPEVTQTPSHQVTQMGQEVILRCVPISNHLYFYWYRQILGQKVEFLVSFYNNEISEKSEIFDDQFSVERPDGSNFTLKIRSTKLEDSAMYFCASSEGTAGGQPQHFGDGTRLSIL.

The chain is built from TRBV5-4 and TRBJ2-3; the match to TRBD2 covers 9 bases. CDR1 is SGHNT and CDR2 is YYREEE in the germline V gene (reference sequence). This CDR3 region has 17 residues. Germline trimming cut 3 bases from V and 4 bases from J; bases unmatched to any gene: 12. The CDR3 region is CASSWLSGSSRPDTQYF. CDR3 in DNA: TGTGCCAGCAGCTGGCTTAGCGGGAGCAGTAGGCCAGATACGCAGTATTTT.

This chain uses TRBV6-6 with TRBJ2-5, with D unresolved. Germline values: CDR1 MNHNY, CDR2 SVGAGI (reference sequence). V was pared by 2 bases and J by 2 bases, with 9 bases between. The CDR3 has 14 residues. CDR3 nucleotide sequence: TGTGCCAGCAGTTACCCTCAGGTTCAAGAGACCCAGTACTTC. This sequence encodes CASSYPQVQETQYF.

This chain links TRBV27 with TRBJ2-3; 14 nucleotides line up with TRBD2. The CDR3 is made up of 16 amino acids. Trimming took 3 bases from V and 6 from J; bases not matched to a gene: 5. Germline V gene lookup returns CDR1 MNHEY and CDR2 SMNVEV (reference sequence). This CDR3 is CASSFGTSGRGDTQYF. For the CDR3, the DNA is TGTGCCAGCAGTTTCGGGACTAGCGGGAGAGGGGATACGCAGTATTTT.

The chain is built from TRBV4-3 and TRBJ2-1, with 9 bases identical to TRBD1. Germline trimming cut 0 bases from V and 6 bases from J; bases unmatched to any gene: 6. There are 16 residues in the CDR3. Germline assignment: CDR1 LGHNA and CDR2 YSLEER. CDR3 DNA sequence: TGCGCCAGCAGCCAAGAGGCAGGGACAGGGTTCAATGAGCAGTTCTTC. Translating it yields CASSQEAGTGFNEQFF.

V and J are TRBV10-3 and TRBJ2-7; D perhaps matches TRBD2 (5 bases). This CDR3 contains 13 residues. The germline V gene encodes CDR1 ENHRY and CDR2 SYGVKD. Trimming took off 6 bases at V and 5 bases at J, with 14 bases between the two ends. The CDR3 protein is CAIRGRGFDEQYF. CDR3 in DNA: TGTGCCATCAGGGGGAGAGGGTTCGACGAGCAGTACTTC.

The chain joins TRBV21-1 to TRBJ1-4. TRBV21-1 is a listed pseudogene. The CDR3 length is 18 residues. DNA of the CDR3: TGTGCCAGCAGCAAAGGGCCCCTTCGGAGGGTTGGTAATGAAAAACTGTTTTTT. It yields the protein CASSKGPLRRVGNEKLFF.

J is TRBJ1-5 and V is TRBV2; a possible D gene is TRBD1 (6 bases). Germline CDR1 SNHLY, CDR2 FYNNEI. This CDR3 comprises 13 residues. Trimming stripped 6 bases from V and 6 bases from J, with 12 bases between. The CDR3 is CASRWGGSQPQHF. The DNA of the CDR3 is TGTGCCAGCAGGTGGGGGGGCAGTCAGCCCCAGCATTTT.

The J gene is TRBJ2-7, the V gene TRBV28; 8 bases agree with TRBD1. Trimming cost V 5 bases and J 3 bases; bases outside gene matches: 15. This CDR3 contains 17 residues. Germline assignment: CDR1 MDHEN and CDR2 SYDVKM. The CDR3 spells CASSHFPRTGSLYEQYF. The CDR3 nucleotides are TGTGCCAGCAGTCACTTTCCCCGGACAGGGTCGCTCTACGAGCAGTACTTC.

The chain joins TRBV9 to TRBJ2-3; 7 bases agree with TRBD2. V lost 0 bases, J lost 5 bases, and 9 bases stayed unmatched. The CDR3 runs 16 residues. Germline CDR1 and CDR2: SGDLS and YYNGEE. This chain's CDR3 is CASSVATRREKDTQYF. The CDR3 region has the DNA TGTGCCAGCAGCGTAGCTACTCGGCGGGAGAAAGATACGCAGTATTTT.

V and J are TRBV5-4 and TRBJ2-7; TRBD1 matches 9 bases. Germline V lookup: CDR1 SGHNT, CDR2 YYREEE (reference sequence). The CDR3 spans 15 residues. The V gene end was trimmed by 4 bases and the J gene end by 7 bases; junction bases not matched to a gene: 12. The CDR3 region is CASSTGQGPLWEQYF. The CDR3, as DNA: TGTGCCAGCAGCACTGGACAGGGGCCCCTTTGGGAGCAGTACTTC.

The chain carries TRBV29-1 and TRBJ1-4; D may be TRBD1 (5 bases). Trimming shortened V by 4 bases and J by 0 bases, and 6 bases separated the two germline ends. The CDR3 extends over 13 amino acids. CDR1 is SQVTM, CDR2 ANQGSEA, per germline. This CDR3 reads CSVAGSTNEKLFF. The CDR3 DNA reads TGCAGCGTTGCAGGGTCAACTAATGAAAAACTGTTTTTT.

The chain couples TRBV29-1 to TRBJ2-3; 10 positions agree with TRBD2. This CDR3 has 16 amino acids. Germline V gives CDR1 SQVTM, CDR2 ANQGSEA. V shed 5 bases, J shed 5 bases, and the junction held 13 bases outside the gene matches. The CDR3 DNA is TGCAGCGTTTACCGGACTAGCGGAAGGGGAGTAGATACGCAGTATTTT. Protein: CSVYRTSGRGVDTQYF.

The rearrangement joins TRBV9 to TRBJ2-2, with D perhaps matching TRBD2 (7 bases). The CDR3 spans 16 residues. V was pared by 5 bases and J by 4 bases, with 18 bases between. Germline CDR1 reads SGDLS; CDR2 reads YYNGEE. This CDR3 is CASRGGDLRATGELFF. For the CDR3, the DNA is TGTGCCAGCAGAGGGGGGGACCTTAGGGCCACCGGGGAGCTGTTTTTT.

The V gene is TRBV7-2, the J gene TRBJ2-7, with D maybe TRBD2 (5 bases). The V end lost 3 bases, the J end lost 1 base, and 13 bases lay between the germline ends. The CDR3 length is 15 residues. Germline V gives CDR1 SGHTA, CDR2 FQGNSA. The chain's CDR3 is CASSFGGRGSYEQYF. DNA for the CDR3: TGTGCCAGCAGCTTTGGCGGCAGAGGGTCCTACGAGCAGTACTTC.

The DNA of the CDR3 is TGCGCCAGCAGCCAAGTAGGGACAGAGGATACGCAGTATTTT. The encoded protein is CASSQVGTEDTQYF. The chain employs TRBV4-1 and TRBJ2-3; 7 bases map to TRBD1. Germline CDR1 and CDR2: MGHRA and YSYEKL. Trimming removed 1 base from V and 6 bases from J; junction bases left unmatched: 4. CDR3 length: 14 amino acids.

The rearrangement joins TRBV27 to TRBJ2-7; perhaps TRBD2 as D (6 bases). The CDR3 sequence is 14 residues long. Trimming cost V 6 bases and J 3 bases, with 15 bases left between them. Germline V gene data show CDR1 as MNHEY and CDR2 as SMNVEV (reference sequence). The CDR3 protein is CASRGSGRFYEQYF. The CDR3 DNA follows: TGTGCCAGCAGGGGCAGCGGGCGCTTCTACGAGCAGTACTTC.

The chain carries TRBV20-1 and TRBJ2-1, with 9 bases that match TRBD2. V lost 3 bases to trimming and J lost 10 bases; unmatched junction nucleotides: 1. This CDR3 is built from 11 residues. CDR1 and CDR2 (germline): DFQATT, SNEGSKA (reference sequence). The CDR3 sequence is CSASGLAEQFF. CDR3 DNA sequence: TGCAGTGCTAGTGGACTAGCGGAGCAGTTCTTC.

The rearrangement uses TRBV6-5 and TRBJ2-3, with a possible D match to TRBD2 (5 bases). The CDR3 runs 15 residues. The germline CDR1 and CDR2 sequences are MNHEY and SVGAGI. The V end lost 0 bases, the J end lost 5 bases, and 12 bases lay between the germline ends. The CDR3 DNA reads as TGTGCCAGCAGTTACTCTCCCCTGGAGGTAGATACGCAGTATTTT. Its protein product is CASSYSPLEVDTQYF.

In the case of this clone: Relative to the germline gene, one junction end is altered; a read error may explain this. The chain combines TRBV30 with TRBJ1-2, with a tentative D call TRBD1 (6 bases). Germline CDR1 reads GTSNPN; CDR2 reads SVGIG (reference sequence). The CDR3 sequence is 11 residues long. CDR3 in DNA: TGTGCCGTAAGGACAGCACTTTTCTTCTTCTTC. Protein product: CAVRTALFFFF.